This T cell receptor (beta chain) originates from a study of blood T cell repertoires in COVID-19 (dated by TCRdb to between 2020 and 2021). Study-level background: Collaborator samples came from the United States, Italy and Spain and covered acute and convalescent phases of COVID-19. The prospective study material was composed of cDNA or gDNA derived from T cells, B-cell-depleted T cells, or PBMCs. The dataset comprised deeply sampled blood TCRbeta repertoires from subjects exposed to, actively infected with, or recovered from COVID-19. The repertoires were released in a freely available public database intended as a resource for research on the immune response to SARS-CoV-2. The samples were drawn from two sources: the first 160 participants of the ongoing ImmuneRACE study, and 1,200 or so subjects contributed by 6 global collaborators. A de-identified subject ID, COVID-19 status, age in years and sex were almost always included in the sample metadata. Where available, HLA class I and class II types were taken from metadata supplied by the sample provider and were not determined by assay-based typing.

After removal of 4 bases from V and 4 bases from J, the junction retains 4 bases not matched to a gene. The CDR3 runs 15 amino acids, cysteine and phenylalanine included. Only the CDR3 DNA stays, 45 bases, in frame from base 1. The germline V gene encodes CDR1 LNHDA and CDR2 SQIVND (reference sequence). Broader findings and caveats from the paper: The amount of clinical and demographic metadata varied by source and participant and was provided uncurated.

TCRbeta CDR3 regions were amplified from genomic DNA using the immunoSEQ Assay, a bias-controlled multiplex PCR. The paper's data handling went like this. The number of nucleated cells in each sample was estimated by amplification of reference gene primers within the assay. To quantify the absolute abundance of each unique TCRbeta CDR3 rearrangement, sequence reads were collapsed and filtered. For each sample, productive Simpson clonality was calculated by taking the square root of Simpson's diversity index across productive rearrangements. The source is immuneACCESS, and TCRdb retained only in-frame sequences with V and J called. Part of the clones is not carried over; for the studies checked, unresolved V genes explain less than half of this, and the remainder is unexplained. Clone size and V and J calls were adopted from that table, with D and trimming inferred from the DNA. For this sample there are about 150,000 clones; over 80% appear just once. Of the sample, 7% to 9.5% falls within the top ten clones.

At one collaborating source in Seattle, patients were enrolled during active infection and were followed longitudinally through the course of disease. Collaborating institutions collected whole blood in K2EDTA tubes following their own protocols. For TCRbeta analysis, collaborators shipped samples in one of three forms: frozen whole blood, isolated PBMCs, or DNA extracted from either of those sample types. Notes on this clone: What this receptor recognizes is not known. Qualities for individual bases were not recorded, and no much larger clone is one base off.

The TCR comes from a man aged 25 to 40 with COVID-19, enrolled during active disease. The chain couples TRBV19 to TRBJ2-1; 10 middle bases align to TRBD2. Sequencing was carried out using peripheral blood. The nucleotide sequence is TGTGCCAGTAGTACCACTAGCGGGATATACAATGAGCAGTTCTTC. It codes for CASSTTSGIYNEQFF. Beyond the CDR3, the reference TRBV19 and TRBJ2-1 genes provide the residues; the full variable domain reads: DGGITQSPKYLFRKEGQNVTLSCEQNLNHDAMYWYRQDPGQGLRLIYYSQIVNDFQKGDIAEGYSVSREKKESFPLTVTSAQKNPTAFYLCASSTTSGIYNEQFFGPGTRLTVL.